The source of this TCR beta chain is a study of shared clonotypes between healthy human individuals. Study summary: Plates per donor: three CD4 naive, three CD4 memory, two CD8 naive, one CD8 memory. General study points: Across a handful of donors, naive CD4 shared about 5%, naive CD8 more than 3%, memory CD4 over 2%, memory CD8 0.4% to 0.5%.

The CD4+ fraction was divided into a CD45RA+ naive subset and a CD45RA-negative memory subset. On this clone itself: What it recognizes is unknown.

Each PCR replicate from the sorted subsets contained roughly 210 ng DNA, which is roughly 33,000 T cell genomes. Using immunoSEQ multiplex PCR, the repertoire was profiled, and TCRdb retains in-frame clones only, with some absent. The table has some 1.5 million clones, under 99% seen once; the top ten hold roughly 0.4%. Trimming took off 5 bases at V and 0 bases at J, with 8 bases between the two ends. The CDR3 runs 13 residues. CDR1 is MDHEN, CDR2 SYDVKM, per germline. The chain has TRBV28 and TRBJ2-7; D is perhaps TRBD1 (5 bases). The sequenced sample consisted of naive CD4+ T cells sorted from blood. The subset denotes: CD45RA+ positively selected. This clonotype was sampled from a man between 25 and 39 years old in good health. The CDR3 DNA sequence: TGTGCCAGCAGTCCACAGGTCTCCTACGAGCAGTACTTC. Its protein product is CASSPQVSYEQYF.